The clone carrying this T cell receptor (beta chain) was picked up one time. The DNA is left out, because the CDR3 cannot be placed on it with certainty; the CDR3 is given as TCRdb lists it. CDR1 is MNHEY, CDR2 SVGAGI, per germline. The length of the CDR3 is 18 amino acids, counting both ends. This sample is part of a study of CD8 T cells in ankylosing spondylitis. Each CDR3 protein gets one entry after TCRdb re-called the 5' RACE reads with MiXCR. The data contain about 300,000 distinct CDR3 sequences, less than 25% of them singletons. The chain is built from TRBV6-5 and TRBJ2-6. Sequences were obtained from blood, either unsorted or a sorted T cell fraction (not recorded which). The clonotype was recovered from a female donor with ankylosing spondylitis or in good health (not recorded which). CDR3: CASSSSTSRISGANVLTF.